This T cell receptor (beta chain) was sequenced during a study of molecular identifiers for immune sequencing clone quantification. About the research overall: Four of five RNA aliquots from about 19,000 or 110,000 naive CD8 T cells were sequenced.

TCRdb processed the PCR reads anew with MiXCR; each CDR3 protein has one entry. In the table there are just under 650,000 distinct CDR3 sequences, around 20% of which are singletons. This clonotype was counted at least ten times. Trimming took off 2 bases at V and 8 bases at J, with 12 bases between the two ends. The V gene's germline CDR1 is WSHSY and CDR2 SAAADI. The CDR3 has 14 amino acids. The sample was naive CD8+ T cells from blood, with Jurkat cell RNA spiked in. Indicated subset: FACS-sorted CD8+CD4-CCR7+CD45RA+ naive T cells. The chain joins TRBV10-2 to TRBJ1-4; D remains ambiguous. The TCR comes from a human donor in good health. Some libraries in this study had Jurkat cell RNA spiked in. The CDR3 DNA sequence: TGCGCCAGCAGTGAGGGCGGCCCGCAGGAAAAACTGTTTTTT. Translating gives CASSEGGPQEKLFF.